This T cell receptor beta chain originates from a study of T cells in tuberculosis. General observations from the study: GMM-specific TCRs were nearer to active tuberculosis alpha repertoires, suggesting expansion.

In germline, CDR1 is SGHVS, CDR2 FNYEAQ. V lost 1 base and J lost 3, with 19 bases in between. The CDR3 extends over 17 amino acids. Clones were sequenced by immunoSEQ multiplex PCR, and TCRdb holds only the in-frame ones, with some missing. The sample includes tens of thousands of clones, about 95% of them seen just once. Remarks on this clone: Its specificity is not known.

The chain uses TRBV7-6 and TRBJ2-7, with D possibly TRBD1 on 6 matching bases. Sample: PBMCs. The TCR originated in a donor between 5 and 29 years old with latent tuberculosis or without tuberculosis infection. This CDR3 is CASSLEGGQTLNYEQYF. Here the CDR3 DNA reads TGTGCCAGCAGCTTAGAGGGCGGACAGACATTAAACTACGAGCAGTACTTC.